This TCR beta chain was recorded in a study of monozygotic twins with inflammatory bowel disease. Study outcomes and limitations: Limited statistical power may explain no repertoire similarity difference between concordant and discordant twins. Differing T cell subtypes remained indistinguishable. Added variability in patient repertoires may stem from differing immunosuppressive treatments. Healthy twins showed more clonotype sharing with others than IBD patients, especially patients with disease activity.

This CDR3 is 14 amino acids long. TCRdb processed the 5' RACE reads again and assigns one entry to each CDR3 protein, with no DNA. Its listing shows more than 300,000 distinct CDR3 sequences. Turning to this clonotype: The antigen remains unidentified.

The chain links TRBV12-3 or TRBV12-4 to TRBJ2-4; the D call from TCRdb, TRBD2, cannot be confirmed without DNA. The TCR originated in a human donor with ulcerative colitis or Crohn's disease, or a healthy co-twin of an affected twin (not recorded which). Material: blood. The CDR3: CASRDGPLKNIQYF.